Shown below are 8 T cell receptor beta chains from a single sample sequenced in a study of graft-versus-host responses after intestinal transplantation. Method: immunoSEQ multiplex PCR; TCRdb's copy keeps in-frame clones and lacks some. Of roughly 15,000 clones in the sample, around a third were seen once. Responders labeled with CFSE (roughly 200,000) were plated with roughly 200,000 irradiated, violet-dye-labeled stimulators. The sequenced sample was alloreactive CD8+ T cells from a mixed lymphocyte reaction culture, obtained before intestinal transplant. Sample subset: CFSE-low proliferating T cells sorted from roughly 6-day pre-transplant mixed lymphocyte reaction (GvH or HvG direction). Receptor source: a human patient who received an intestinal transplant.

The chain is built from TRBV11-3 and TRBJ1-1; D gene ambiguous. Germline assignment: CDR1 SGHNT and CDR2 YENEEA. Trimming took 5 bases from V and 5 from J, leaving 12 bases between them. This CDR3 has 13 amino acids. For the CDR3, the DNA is TGTGCCAGCAGCAGGGATGGTGGGACTGAAGCTTTCTTT. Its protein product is CASSRDGGTEAFF.

CDR3 in DNA: TGTGCCAGCGGGCCCCATTCACCCCTCCACTTT. Residues: CASGPHSPLHF. This chain uses TRBV6-5 with TRBJ1-6; no firm D call. Germline V gene data show CDR1 as MNHEY and CDR2 as SVGAGI. The CDR3 contains 11 residues. Trimming cost V 8 bases and J 8 bases, with 7 bases left between them.

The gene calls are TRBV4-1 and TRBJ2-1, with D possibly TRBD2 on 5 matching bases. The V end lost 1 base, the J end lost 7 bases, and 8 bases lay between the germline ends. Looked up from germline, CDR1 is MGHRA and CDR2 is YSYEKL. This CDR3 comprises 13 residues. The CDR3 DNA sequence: TGCGCCAGCAGCCAAGTCGGGATAAATGAGCAGTTCTTC. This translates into CASSQVGINEQFF.

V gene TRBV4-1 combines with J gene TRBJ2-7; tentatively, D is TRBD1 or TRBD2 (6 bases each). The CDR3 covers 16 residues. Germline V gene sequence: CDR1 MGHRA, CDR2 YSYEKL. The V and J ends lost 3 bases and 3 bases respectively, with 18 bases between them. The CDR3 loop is CASSQKGGRKYYEQYF. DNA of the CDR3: TGCGCCAGCAGCCAGAAGGGGGGCCGAAAATACTACGAGCAGTACTTC.

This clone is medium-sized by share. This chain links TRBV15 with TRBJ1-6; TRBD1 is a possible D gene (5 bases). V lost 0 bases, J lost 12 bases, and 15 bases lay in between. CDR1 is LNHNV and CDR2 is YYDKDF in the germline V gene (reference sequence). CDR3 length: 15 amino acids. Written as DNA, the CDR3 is TGTGCCACCAGCAGAGATCTGGGCAGGGCGCAACCCCTCCACTTT. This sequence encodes CATSRDLGRAQPLHF.

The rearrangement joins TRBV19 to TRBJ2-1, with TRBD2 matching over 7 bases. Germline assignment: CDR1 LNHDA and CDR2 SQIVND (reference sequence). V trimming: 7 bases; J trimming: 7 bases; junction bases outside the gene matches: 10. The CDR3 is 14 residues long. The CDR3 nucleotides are TGTGCCAGTACCTCCCGGGCGGGAGTAAATGAGCAGTTCTTC. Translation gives CASTSRAGVNEQFF.

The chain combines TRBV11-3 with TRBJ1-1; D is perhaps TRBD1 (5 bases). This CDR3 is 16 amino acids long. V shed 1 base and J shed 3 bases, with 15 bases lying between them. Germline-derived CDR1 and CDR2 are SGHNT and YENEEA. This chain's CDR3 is CASSLAPRVPHTEAFF. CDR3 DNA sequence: TGTGCCAGCAGCTTAGCGCCCAGGGTCCCTCACACTGAAGCTTTCTTT. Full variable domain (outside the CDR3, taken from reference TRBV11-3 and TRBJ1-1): EAGVVQSPRYKIIEKKQPVAFWCNPISGHNTLYWYLQNLGQGPELLIRYENEEAVDDSQLPKDRFSAERLKGVDSTLKIQPAELGDSAVYLCASSLAPRVPHTEAFFGQGTRLTVV.

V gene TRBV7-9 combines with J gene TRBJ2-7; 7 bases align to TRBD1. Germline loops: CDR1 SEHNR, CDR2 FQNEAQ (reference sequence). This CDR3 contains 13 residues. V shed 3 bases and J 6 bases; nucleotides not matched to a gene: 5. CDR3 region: CASSFHDRAEQYF. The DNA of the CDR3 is TGTGCCAGCAGCTTCCACGACAGGGCCGAGCAGTACTTC.